This T cell receptor (beta chain) was identified during a study of blood T cell repertoires in COVID-19. In the study overall: T cells, B-cell-depleted T cells, or PBMCs provided the cDNA or gDNA that served as material.

Participants came from roughly 25 US areas, aged about 18 to 89 years. The CDR3 covers 14 residues. V lost 3 bases, J lost 0 bases, and 6 bases lay in between. Germline V gene lookup returns CDR1 MDHEN and CDR2 SYDVKM. Concerning this clone: Different DNA sequences within this sample yield the same CDR3.

Per the study methods: Amplified reference gene primers provided the basis for estimating nucleated cell counts. Libraries were prepared by immunoSEQ multiplex PCR; TCRdb keeps only in-frame clonotypes and omits some of them. V and J calls and clone size follow that table, whereas D and trimming were derived from the DNA. The repertoire holds about 220,000 clones, around 88% seen once, with about 15% in the top ten. The chain has TRBV28 and TRBJ1-3; D is undetermined. The material sequenced was PBMCs or T cells enriched from blood (not recorded which). This sequence was found in a woman between 50 and 59 years old with acute COVID-19. CDR3 protein: CASSFRGSGNTIYF. DNA for the CDR3: TGTGCCAGCAGTTTTAGAGGCTCTGGAAACACCATATATTTT. Complete variable domain (other parts from reference TRBV28 and TRBJ1-3): DVKVTQSSRYLVKRTGEKVFLECVQDMDHENMFWYRQDPGLGLRLIYFSYDVKMKEKGDIPEGYSVSREKKERFSLILESASTNQTSMYLCASSFRGSGNTIYFGEGSWLTVV.